This record looks at one TCR beta chain sequence and its context. The target antigen is unknown. Vbeta (60) and Jbeta (13) primers were used in the PCR. Clones were sequenced by immunoSEQ multiplex PCR, and TCRdb holds only the in-frame ones, with some missing. The sample includes 120,000 or so clones, around three quarters of them seen just once. This sample is part of a study of cytomegalovirus exposure and HLA in healthy donors. Study outcomes and limitations: Highest at DRB1 and lowest at HLA-C, TCR association rates differed among HLA loci in a later analysis.

The sequenced sample was PBMCs. This receptor was taken from a man aged 40-49 years in good health and CMV-seronegative.

The chain's CDR3 is CASSWGGTYEQYF. Written as DNA, the CDR3 is TGTGCCAGCAGTTGGGGGGGCACCTACGAGCAGTACTTC. The chain is built from TRBV27 and TRBJ2-7; tentatively, D is TRBD2 (7 bases). CDR1 is MNHEY, CDR2 SMNVEV, per germline (reference sequence). The CDR3 totals 13 residues. V was shortened by 4 bases and J by 2 bases, with 9 bases between the two germline ends.